The 3 T cell receptor beta chains below come from one sample, sequenced in a study of blood T cell repertoires in COVID-19 (dated by TCRdb to 2018 to 2020). The protocol used for the library was the immunoSEQ multiplex PCR assay. Entries here come from immuneACCESS through TCRdb and include only in-frame sequences with V and J called. Some clones fail to appear in such tables; in the studies checked, an unresolved V gene covers under half of the shortfall, and the cause of the remainder is unknown. This sample gives about 310,000 clones in total; roughly 91% of them show up just once. Jointly, the top ten make up roughly a tenth of the sample. The sequenced sample consisted of PBMCs or T cells enriched from blood (not recorded which). The receptors derive from a woman aged 25-40 years who had recovered from COVID-19.

This chain uses TRBV3-1 (or the pseudogene TRBV3-2) with TRBJ1-2; tentative D call: TRBD1 (5 bases). V was cut by 1 base and J by 3 bases, with 12 bases left in between. The V gene's germline CDR1 is LGHDT and CDR2 YNNKEL (reference sequence). The CDR3 covers 15 residues. The CDR3 here is CASSQVSGRDYGYTF. The DNA for the CDR3 is TGTGCCAGCAGCCAAGTATCGGGCAGGGACTATGGCTACACCTTC.

This clone was observed a handful of times. The chain recombines TRBV11-2 with TRBJ2-1; D might be TRBD1 (6 bases). The CDR3 runs to 16 residues. V gave up 2 bases and J gave up 3 bases, with 14 bases separating them. The germline gives CDR1 SGHAT, CDR2 FQNNGV. CDR3 nucleotide sequence: TGTGCCAGCAGCTTATCCGGACAGTGGGGCTACAATGAGCAGTTCTTC. Its translation is CASSLSGQWGYNEQFF.

V gene TRBV4-1 combines with J gene TRBJ2-7; 15 nucleotides align to TRBD2. This CDR3 spans 18 amino acids. V lost 2 bases to trimming and J lost 1 base; unmatched junction nucleotides: 6. The V gene's germline CDR1 is MGHRA and CDR2 YSYEKL. The CDR3 DNA reads TGCGCCAGCAGCCAACCAGGACTAGCGGGAGGGGTTTCCTACGAGCAGTACTTC. It codes for CASSQPGLAGGVSYEQYF.